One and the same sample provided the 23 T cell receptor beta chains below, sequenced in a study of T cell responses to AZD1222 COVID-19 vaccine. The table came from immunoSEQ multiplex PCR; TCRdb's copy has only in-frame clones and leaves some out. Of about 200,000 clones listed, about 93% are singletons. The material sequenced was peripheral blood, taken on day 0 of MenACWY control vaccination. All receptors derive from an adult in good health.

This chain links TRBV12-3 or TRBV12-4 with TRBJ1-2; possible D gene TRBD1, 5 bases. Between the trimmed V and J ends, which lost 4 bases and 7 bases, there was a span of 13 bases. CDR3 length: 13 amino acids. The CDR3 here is CASSSQGTGGYTF. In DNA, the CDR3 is TGTGCCAGCAGTTCGCAGGGAACTGGTGGCTACACCTTC.

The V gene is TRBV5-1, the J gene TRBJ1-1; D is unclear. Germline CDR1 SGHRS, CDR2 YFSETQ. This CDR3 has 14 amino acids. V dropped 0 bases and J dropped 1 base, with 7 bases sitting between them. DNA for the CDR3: TGCGCCAGCAGCTTGGATTCGGCGAACACTGAAGCTTTCTTT. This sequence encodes CASSLDSANTEAFF.

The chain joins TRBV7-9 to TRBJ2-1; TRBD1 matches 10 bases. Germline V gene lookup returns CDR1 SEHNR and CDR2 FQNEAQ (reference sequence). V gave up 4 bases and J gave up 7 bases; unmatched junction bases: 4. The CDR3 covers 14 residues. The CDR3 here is CASSSTGGENEQFF. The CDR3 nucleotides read TGTGCCAGCAGCTCGACAGGGGGCGAAAATGAGCAGTTCTTC. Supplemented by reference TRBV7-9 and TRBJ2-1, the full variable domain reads DTGVSQNPRHKITKRGQNVTFRCDPISEHNRLYWYRQTLGQGPEFLTYFQNEAQLEKSRLLSDRFSAERPKGSFSTLEIQRTEQGDSAMYLCASSSTGGENEQFFGPGTRLTVL.

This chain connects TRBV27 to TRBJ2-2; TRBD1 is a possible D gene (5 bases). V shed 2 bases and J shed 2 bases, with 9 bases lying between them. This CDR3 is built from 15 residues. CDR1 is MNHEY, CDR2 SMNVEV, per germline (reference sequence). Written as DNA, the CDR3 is TGTGCCAGCAGTTTAAGGGGTAGAAACACCGGGGAGCTGTTTTTT. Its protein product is CASSLRGRNTGELFF.

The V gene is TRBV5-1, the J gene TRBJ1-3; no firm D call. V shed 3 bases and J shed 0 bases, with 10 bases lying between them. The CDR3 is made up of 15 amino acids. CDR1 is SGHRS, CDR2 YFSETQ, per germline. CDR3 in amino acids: CASSYDGSSGNTIYF. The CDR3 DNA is TGCGCCAGCAGCTATGACGGGAGCTCTGGAAACACCATATATTTT.

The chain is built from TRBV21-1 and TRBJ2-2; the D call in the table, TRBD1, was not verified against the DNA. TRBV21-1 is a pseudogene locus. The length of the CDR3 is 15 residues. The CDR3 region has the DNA TGTGCCAGCAGCTCTAACAGGGTAGGTACCGGGGAGCTGTTTTTT. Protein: CASSSNRVGTGELFF.

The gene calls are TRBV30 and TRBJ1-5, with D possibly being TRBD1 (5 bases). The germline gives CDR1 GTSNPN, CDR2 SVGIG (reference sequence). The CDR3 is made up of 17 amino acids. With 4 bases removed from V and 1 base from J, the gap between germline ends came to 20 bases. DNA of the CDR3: TGTGCCTGGAATGCTTTTACCGGGGGTAGAAGCAATCAGCCCCAGCATTTT. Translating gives CAWNAFTGGRSNQPQHF.

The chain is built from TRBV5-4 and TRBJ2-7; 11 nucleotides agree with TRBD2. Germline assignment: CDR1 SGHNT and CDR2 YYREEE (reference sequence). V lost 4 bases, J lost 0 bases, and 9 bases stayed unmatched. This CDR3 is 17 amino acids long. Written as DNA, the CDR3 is TGTGCCAGCAGCCCAGAGACTAGCGGGGAATACTCCTACGAGCAGTACTTC. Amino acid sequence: CASSPETSGEYSYEQYF.

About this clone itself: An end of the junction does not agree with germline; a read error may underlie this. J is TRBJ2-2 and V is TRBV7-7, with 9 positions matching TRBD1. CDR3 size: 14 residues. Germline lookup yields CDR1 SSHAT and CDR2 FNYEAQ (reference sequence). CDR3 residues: CASSRDRVNGELFF. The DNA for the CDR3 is TGTGCTAGCAGCCGGGACAGGGTGAACGGGGAGCTGTTTTTT. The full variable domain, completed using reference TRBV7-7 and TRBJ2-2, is GAGVSQSPRYKVTKRGQDVTLRCDPISSHATLYWYQQALGQGPEFLTYFNYEAQPDKSGLPSDRFSAERPEGSISTLTIQRTEQRDSAMYRCASSRDRVNGELFFGEGSRLTVL.

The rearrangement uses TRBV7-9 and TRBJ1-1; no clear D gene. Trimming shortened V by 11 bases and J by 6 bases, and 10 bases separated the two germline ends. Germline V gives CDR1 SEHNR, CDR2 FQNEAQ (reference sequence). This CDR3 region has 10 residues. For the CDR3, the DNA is TGTGCCTCCCTCGGGGCTGAAGCTTTCTTT. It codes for CASLGAEAFF.

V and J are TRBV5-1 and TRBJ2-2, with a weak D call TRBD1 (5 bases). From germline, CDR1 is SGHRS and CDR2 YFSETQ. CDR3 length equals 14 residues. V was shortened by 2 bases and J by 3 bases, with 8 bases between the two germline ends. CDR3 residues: CASSFDSHTGELFF. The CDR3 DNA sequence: TGCGCCAGCAGCTTCGACAGTCACACCGGGGAGCTGTTTTTT.

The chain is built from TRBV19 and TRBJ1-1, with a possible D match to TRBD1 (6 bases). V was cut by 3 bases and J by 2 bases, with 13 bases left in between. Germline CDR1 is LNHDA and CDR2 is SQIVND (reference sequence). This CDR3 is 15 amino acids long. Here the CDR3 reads CASSIPAGANTEAFF. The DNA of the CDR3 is TGTGCCAGTAGTATCCCCGCGGGGGCCAACACTGAAGCTTTCTTT.

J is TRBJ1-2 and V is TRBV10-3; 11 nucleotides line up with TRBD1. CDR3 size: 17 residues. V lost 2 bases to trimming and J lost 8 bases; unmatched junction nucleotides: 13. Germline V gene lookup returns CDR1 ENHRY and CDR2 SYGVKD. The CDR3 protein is CAISEPDRGRARRGYTF. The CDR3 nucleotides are TGTGCCATCAGTGAGCCGGACAGGGGGCGCGCAAGGAGAGGCTACACCTTC.

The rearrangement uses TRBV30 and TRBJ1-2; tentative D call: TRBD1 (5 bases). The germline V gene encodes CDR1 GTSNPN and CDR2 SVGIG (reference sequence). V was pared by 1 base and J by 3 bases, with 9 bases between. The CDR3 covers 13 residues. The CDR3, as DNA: TGTGCCTGGAGTGACCAGGGCCACTATGGCTACACCTTC. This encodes CAWSDQGHYGYTF.

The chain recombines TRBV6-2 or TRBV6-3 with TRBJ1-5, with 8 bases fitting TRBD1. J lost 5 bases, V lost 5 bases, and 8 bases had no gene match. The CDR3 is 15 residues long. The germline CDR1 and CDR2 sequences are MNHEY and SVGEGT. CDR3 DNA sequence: TGTGCCAGCAGTCCCCGGGCAGGGGGCGATCAGCCCCAGCATTTT. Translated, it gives CASSPRAGGDQPQHF.

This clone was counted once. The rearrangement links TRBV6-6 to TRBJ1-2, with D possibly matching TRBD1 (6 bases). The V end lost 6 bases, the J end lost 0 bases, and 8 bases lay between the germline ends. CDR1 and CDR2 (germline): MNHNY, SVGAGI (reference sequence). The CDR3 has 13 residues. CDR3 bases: TGTGCCAGCAGGGGACACGCTAACTATGGCTACACCTTC. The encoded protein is CASRGHANYGYTF.

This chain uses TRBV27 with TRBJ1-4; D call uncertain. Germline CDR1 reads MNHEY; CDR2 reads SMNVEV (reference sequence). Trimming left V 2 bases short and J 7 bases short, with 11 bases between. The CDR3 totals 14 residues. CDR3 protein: CASSLAGRGEKLFF. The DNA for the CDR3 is TGTGCCAGCAGTTTAGCCGGTAGAGGTGAAAAACTGTTTTTT.

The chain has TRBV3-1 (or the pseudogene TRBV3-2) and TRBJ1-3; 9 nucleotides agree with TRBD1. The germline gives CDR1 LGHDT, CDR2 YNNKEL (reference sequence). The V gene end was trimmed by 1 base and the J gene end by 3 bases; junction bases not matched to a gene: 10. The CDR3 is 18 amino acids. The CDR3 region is CASSQVKGQGRDGNTIYF. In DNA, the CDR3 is TGTGCCAGCAGCCAAGTTAAAGGACAGGGGAGGGATGGAAACACCATATATTTT.

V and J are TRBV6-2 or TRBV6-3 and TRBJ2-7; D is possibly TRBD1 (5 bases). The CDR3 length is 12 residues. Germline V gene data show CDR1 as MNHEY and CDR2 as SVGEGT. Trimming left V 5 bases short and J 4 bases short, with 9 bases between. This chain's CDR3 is CASSRQLYEQYF. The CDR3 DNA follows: TGTGCCAGCAGTAGACAGTTGTACGAGCAGTACTTC.

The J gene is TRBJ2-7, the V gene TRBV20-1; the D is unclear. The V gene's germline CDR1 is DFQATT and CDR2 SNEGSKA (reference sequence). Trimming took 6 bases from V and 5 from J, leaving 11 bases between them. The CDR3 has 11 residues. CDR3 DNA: TGCAGTGCAGTCCTGGGGAACGAGCAGTACTTC. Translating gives CSAVLGNEQYF.

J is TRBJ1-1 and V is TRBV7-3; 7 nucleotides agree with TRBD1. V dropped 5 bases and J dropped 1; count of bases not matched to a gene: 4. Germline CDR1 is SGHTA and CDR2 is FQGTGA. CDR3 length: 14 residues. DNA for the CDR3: TGTGCCAGCAGCACAGGACAGGCGAACACTGAAGCTTTCTTT. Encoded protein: CASSTGQANTEAFF. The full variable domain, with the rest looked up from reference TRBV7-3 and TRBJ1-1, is GAGVSQTPSNKVTEKGKYVELRCDPISGHTALYWYRQSLGQGPEFLIYFQGTGAADDSGLPNDRFFAVRPEGSVSTLKIQRTERGDSAVYLCASSTGQANTEAFFGQGTRLTVV.

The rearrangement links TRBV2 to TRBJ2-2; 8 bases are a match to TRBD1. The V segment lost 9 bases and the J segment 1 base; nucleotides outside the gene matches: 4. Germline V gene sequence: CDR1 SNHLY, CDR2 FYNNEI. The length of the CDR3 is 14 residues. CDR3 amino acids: CASWTGRNTGELFF. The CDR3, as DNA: TGTGCCAGTTGGACAGGGCGGAACACCGGGGAGCTGTTTTTT.

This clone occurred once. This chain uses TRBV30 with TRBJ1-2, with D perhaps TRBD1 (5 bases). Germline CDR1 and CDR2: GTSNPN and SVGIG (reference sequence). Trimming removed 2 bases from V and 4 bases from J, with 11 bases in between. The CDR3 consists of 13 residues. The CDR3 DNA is TGTGCCTGGAGTCGGGGTGGGACCTATGGCTACACCTTC. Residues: CAWSRGGTYGYTF.